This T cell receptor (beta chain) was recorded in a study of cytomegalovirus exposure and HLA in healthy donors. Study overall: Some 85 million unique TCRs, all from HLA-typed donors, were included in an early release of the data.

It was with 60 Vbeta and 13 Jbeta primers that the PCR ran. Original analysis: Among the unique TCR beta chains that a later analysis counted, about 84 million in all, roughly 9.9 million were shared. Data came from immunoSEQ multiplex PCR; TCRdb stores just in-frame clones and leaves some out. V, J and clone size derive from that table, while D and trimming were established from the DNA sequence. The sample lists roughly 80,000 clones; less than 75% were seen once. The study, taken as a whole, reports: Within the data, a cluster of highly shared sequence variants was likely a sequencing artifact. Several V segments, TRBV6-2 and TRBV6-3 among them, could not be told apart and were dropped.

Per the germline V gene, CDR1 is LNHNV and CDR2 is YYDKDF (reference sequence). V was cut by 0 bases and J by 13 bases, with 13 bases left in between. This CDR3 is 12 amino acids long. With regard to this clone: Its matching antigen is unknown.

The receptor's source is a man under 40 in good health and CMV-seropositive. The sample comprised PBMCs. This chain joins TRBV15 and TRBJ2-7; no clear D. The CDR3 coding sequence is TGTGCCACCAGCAGAGATTGGGCTATAATCTACTTC. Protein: CATSRDWAIIYF.